The following is a TCR beta chain sequence with its context. The sample comes from a study of blood T cell repertoires in COVID-19. Background on the study: The United States, Italy and Spain provided the acute and convalescent COVID-19 samples.

Study processing details: Reference gene primer amplification in the assay estimated nucleated cell counts. Generated by immunoSEQ multiplex PCR, the TCRdb table keeps only in-frame clones and is missing some. D and trimming were read from the DNA, whereas the V and J calls and clone size are those reported in that table. Here the sample spans 33,000 or so clones, 90% being singletons. V shed 6 bases and J 3 bases; nucleotides not matched to a gene: 1. Germline CDR1 reads DFQATT; CDR2 reads SNEGSKA (reference sequence). This CDR3 contains 11 residues. The V gene is TRBV20-1, the J gene TRBJ2-7, with TRBD2 identical over 8 bases. The receptor's source is an older man with active or convalescent COVID-19. Source material: peripheral blood. The CDR3 DNA reads as TGCAGTGCAGCGGGGGTCTACGAGCAGTACTTC. Its protein is CSAAGVYEQYF.